The 30 T cell receptor beta chains reported below all come from one sample, sequenced in a study of CD8+CD57+ T cells in acquired aplastic anemia. Using genomic DNA as the template, TCR beta VDJ and CDR3 profiling was carried out. TCRdb called the reads again in MiXCR, with one record for every CDR3 protein. The data show roughly 420,000 distinct CDR3 sequences, with 55% to 75% seen just once and approximately 3.9% held by the top ten. What was sequenced was sorted CD4+, CD8+, or CD8+CD57+ T cells (not recorded which) from PBMCs. The receptor set was obtained from a human donor in good health, serving as a control.

This clonotype was seen many times. J is TRBJ2-3 and V is TRBV12-3 or TRBV12-4, with 8 bases identical to TRBD2. After removal of 2 bases from V and 6 bases from J, the junction contained 4 bases not matched to a gene. This CDR3 region has 14 residues. CDR3 nucleotides: TGTGCCAGCAGTTTACGCGGGGGGACGGATACGCAGTATTTT. This sequence encodes CASSLRGGTDTQYF.

This clonotype was recorded many times. The chain uses TRBV20-1 and TRBJ1-6, with D maybe TRBD1 (6 bases). In germline, CDR1 is DFQATT, CDR2 SNEGSKA (reference sequence). With 6 bases removed from V and 5 bases from J, the gap between germline ends came to 17 bases. The length of the CDR3 is 15 residues. CDR3 DNA sequence: TGCAGTGCCCCCAAGGACAGCTTAGATAATTCACCCCTCCACTTT. This gives the protein CSAPKDSLDNSPLHF.

This clonotype was picked up a small number of times. Given a much more abundant clone one base away, this may be a read error. The chain links TRBV19 to TRBJ2-1; TRBD1 is a possible D gene (5 bases). Per germline, CDR1 LNHDA and CDR2 SQIVND (reference sequence). The CDR3 contains 16 residues. CDR3 coding DNA: TGTGCCAGTAGTATTAGGGGCTCCCGAGAGTACAATGAGCAGTCCTTC. Its protein product is CASSIRGSREYNEQSF. The full variable domain, its missing parts supplied by reference TRBV19 and TRBJ2-1, is DGGITQSPKYLFRKEGQNVTLSCEQNLNHDAMYWYRQDPGQGLRLIYYSQIVNDFQKGDIAEGYSVSREKKESFPLTVTSAQKNPTAFYLCASSIRGSREYNEQSFGPGTRLTVL.

Note on this clonotype: Germline and junction disagree at one end, which may indicate a read error. The V and J genes are TRBV19 and TRBJ1-4; D unresolved. The CDR3 is 14 residues long. Germline V gene lookup returns CDR1 LNHDA and CDR2 SQIVND (reference sequence). The CDR3 sequence is CASNARKANAKLFF. The CDR3 DNA reads TGTGCCAGTAATGCCAGGAAAGCTAATGCAAAACTGTTTTTT. Full variable domain (outside the CDR3, taken from reference TRBV19 and TRBJ1-4): DGGITQSPKYLFRKEGQNVTLSCEQNLNHDAMYWYRQDPGQGLRLIYYSQIVNDFQKGDIAEGYSVSREKKESFPLTVTSAQKNPTAFYLCASNARKANAKLFFGSGTQLSVL.

Regarding this clonotype: This CDR3 fails to terminate in the conserved phenylalanine or tryptophan, so it likely reflects a read error. The DNA is left out, because the CDR3 cannot be placed on it with certainty; the CDR3 is given as TCRdb lists it. J is TRBJ1-4 and V is TRBV7-3. The CDR3 spans 13 residues, counting both ends. CDR1 and CDR2 from the germline V gene are SGHTA and FQGTGA. The CDR3 reads CASSREGNEQLFG.

This clonotype appeared a few times. At one end, the junction sequence differs from germline, possibly due to a read error. V is TRBV2 and J is TRBJ2-3; 11 nucleotides line up with TRBD1. This CDR3 spans 13 amino acids. Looked up from germline, CDR1 is SNHLY and CDR2 is FYNNEI. CDR3 region: CSARTGGEDTQYF. The DNA of the CDR3 is TGCAGTGCCCGGACAGGGGGCGAAGATACGCAGTATTTT.

This clonotype was seen a handful of times. The CDR3 is CASSSTIGGNQPQHF. The CDR3 nucleotides read TGTGCCAGTAGCTCCACAATCGGTGGCAATCAGCCCCAGCATTTT. J is TRBJ1-5 and V is TRBV19; D is unresolved. The CDR3 contains 15 residues. Per the germline V gene, CDR1 is LNHDA and CDR2 is SQIVND (reference sequence). Trimming cost V 6 bases and J 2 bases, with 14 bases left between them. Together with reference TRBV19 and TRBJ1-5, the CDR3 gives the full variable domain: DGGITQSPKYLFRKEGQNVTLSCEQNLNHDAMYWYRQDPGQGLRLIYYSQIVNDFQKGDIAEGYSVSREKKESFPLTVTSAQKNPTAFYLCASSSTIGGNQPQHFGDGTRLSIL.

This chain connects TRBV5-1 to TRBJ2-3; D ambiguous. Trimming took 0 bases from V and 11 from J, leaving 13 bases between them. Per germline, CDR1 SGHRS and CDR2 YFSETQ. The CDR3 covers 13 residues. CDR3 nucleotides: TGCGCCAGCAGCTTGGCGATCGGAACCAGGCAGTATTTT. Amino acid sequence: CASSLAIGTRQYF.

The chain combines TRBV11-3 with TRBJ1-4; D unresolved. The CDR3 has 13 residues. V was trimmed by 10 bases and J by 7 bases, leaving 16 bases between them. Looked up from germline, CDR1 is SGHNT and CDR2 is YENEEA. The CDR3 DNA reads TGTGCCAACCAGCGCTCGGGAGCTGAAAAACTGTTTTTT. This translates into CANQRSGAEKLFF.

The chain links TRBV20-1 to TRBJ2-7; 8 bases are a match to TRBD1. The CDR3 is 15 amino acids. CDR1 and CDR2 from the germline V gene are DFQATT and SNEGSKA (reference sequence). V gave up 3 bases and J gave up 6 bases; unmatched junction bases: 13. The CDR3, as DNA: TGCAGTGCTAGCGGCCCGAGACAGGGGATGGTCGAGCAGTACTTC. Its protein is CSASGPRQGMVEQYF.

About this clonotype itself: The germline gene is not matched at one end of the junction; a read error may be the cause. The CDR3: CASSLDSGVLF. CDR3 bases: TGTGCCAGCAGTTTGGATTCGGGCGTCCTCTTT. The rearrangement links TRBV7-8 to TRBJ1-6; D gene unclear. The CDR3 has 11 residues. Germline CDR1 SGHVS, CDR2 FQNEAQ. Using reference TRBV7-8 and TRBJ1-6 for the parts outside the CDR3, the full variable domain is GAGVSQSPRYKVAKRGQDVALRCDPISGHVSLFWYQQALGQGPEFLTYFQNEAQLDKSGLPSDRFFAERPEGSVSTLKIQRTQQEDSAVYLCASSLDSGVLFGNGTRLTVT.

Points on this clonotype: This CDR3 fails to terminate in the conserved phenylalanine or tryptophan, so it likely reflects a read error. The chain carries TRBV7-2 and TRBJ2-7; tentatively, D is TRBD2 (5 bases). The CDR3 spans 13 residues. Germline assignment: CDR1 SGHTA and CDR2 FQGNSA. Trimming removed 6 bases from V and 8 bases from J, with 17 bases in between. CDR3: CASRPGRGSKQYY. Here the CDR3 DNA reads TGTGCCAGCAGGCCAGGCAGAGGGAGCAAGCAGTACTAC.

Comments on this clonotype: An end of the junction does not agree with germline; a read error may underlie this. The chain links TRBV7-2 to TRBJ2-7; 10 positions match TRBD1. The germline gives CDR1 SGHTA, CDR2 FQGNSA. This CDR3 spans 14 amino acids. The CDR3: CASSPGQGKQEEHF. CDR3 DNA: TGTGCCAGCAGCCCGGGACAGGGGAAGCAGGAGGAGCACTTC.

This clonotype was recorded only once. A read error may produce the germline difference seen at one junction end. The chain joins TRBV13 to TRBJ1-6, with unresolved D. The germline gives CDR1 PRHDT, CDR2 FYEKMQ (reference sequence). The CDR3 totals 12 residues. CDR3 DNA: TGTGCCAGCAGCATGGTCAGAGGTGGCAACAACTTT. Its translation is CASSMVRGGNNF.

Comments on this clonotype: Since no conserved phenylalanine or tryptophan closes the CDR3, a read error is the likely cause. The chain links TRBV7-2 to TRBJ2-7; D unresolved. The better agreement between TRBJ2-1 and the DNA end casts doubt on the J call. The CDR3 covers 13 residues. CDR1 and CDR2 (germline): SGHTA, FQGNSA. This CDR3 is CASRVGGENQQFL. CDR3 sequence (DNA): TGTGCCAGCAGGGTCGGTGGCGAGAACCAGCAGTTCTTG.

To note about this clonotype: The junction departs from the called germline gene at one end, perhaps through a read error. The V call is TRBV7-2, the J call TRBJ1-2; tentative D call: TRBD1 (6 bases). Germline lookup yields CDR1 SGHTA and CDR2 FQGNSA. The CDR3 is 13 amino acids. In DNA, the CDR3 is TGTGCCAGCAGCCCCGGGGGGAGGGGGGGGGAGTCCTTC. Encoded protein: CASSPGGRGGESF.

In this sample, this clonotype turned up many times. V gene TRBV9 combines with J gene TRBJ2-3; D possibly uses TRBD1 or TRBD2 (7 bases each). Trimming took 4 bases from V and 2 from J, leaving 20 bases between them. The length of the CDR3 is 17 residues. The V gene's germline CDR1 is SGDLS and CDR2 YYNGEE. The CDR3 loop reads CASSLRGGGISTDTQYF. The CDR3, as DNA: TGTGCCAGCAGCCTTCGGGGAGGGGGCATATCCACAGATACGCAGTATTTT.

Note on this clonotype: One end of the junction fails to match germline, which may point to a read error. The J gene is TRBJ1-2, the V gene TRBV20-1; a weak D match, TRBD1 (6 bases). The CDR3 sequence is 11 residues long. CDR1 is DFQATT and CDR2 is SNEGSKA in the germline V gene (reference sequence). In DNA form, the CDR3 reads TGCAGTGTTACATCAACACAGGGCTATACCTTC. This encodes CSVTSTQGYTF.

About this clonotype itself: Because the CDR3 is missing its conserved closing phenylalanine or tryptophan, this is likely a read error. V and J are TRBV7-8 and TRBJ1-1; no clear D. Germline assignment: CDR1 SGHVS and CDR2 FQNEAQ. The CDR3 is 13 residues long. The CDR3: CASNEAQTTKAFS. DNA for the CDR3: TGTGCCAGCAATGAGGCACAGACCACTAAAGCTTTCTCT.

This clonotype was recorded a few times. This may come from a read error, since a much larger clone is one base off. The CDR3 does not close with the conserved phenylalanine or tryptophan, likely indicating a read error. J is TRBJ2-1 and V is TRBV9; D might be TRBD1 (9 bases). CDR1 is SGDLS and CDR2 is YYNGEE in the germline V gene. The CDR3 has 16 residues. Trimming took 4 bases from V and 4 from J, leaving 18 bases between them. The CDR3 spells CASSPRGGQGYNEQFL. As DNA, the CDR3 is TGTGCCAGCAGCCCCCGGGGGGGACAGGGTTACAATGAGCAGTTCCTC.

The chain employs TRBV6-5 and TRBJ2-5; either TRBD1 or TRBD2 may supply D (6 bases each). From germline, CDR1 is MNHEY and CDR2 SVGAGI. The CDR3 is made up of 14 amino acids. Trimming stripped 4 bases from V and 6 bases from J, with 15 bases between. CDR3: CASSSLGGRKTQYF. CDR3 sequence (DNA): TGTGCCAGCAGTTCCTTGGGGGGCCGCAAGACCCAGTACTTC.

The rearrangement joins TRBV7-4 to TRBJ2-7; D tentatively fits TRBD1 or TRBD2 (5 bases each). Germline V CDR1 and CDR2: SGHVT, SQSDAQ. This CDR3 has 15 amino acids. V gave up 5 bases and J gave up 13 bases, with 27 bases separating them. CDR3 sequence: CASSVGPSTAEAHYF. Written as DNA, the CDR3 is TGTGCCAGCAGCGTGGGACCGAGTACCGCTGAAGCTCACTACTTC.

CDR3 DNA: TGCTGCAGCAGTCGAACCCACTCCTACGAGCAGTACTTC. It encodes CCSSRTHSYEQYF. The chain recombines TRBV10-2 with TRBJ2-7; unclear D gene. CDR1 is WSHSY and CDR2 is SAAADI in the germline V gene. This CDR3 contains 13 residues.

A remark on this clonotype: One junction end does not reproduce the germline sequence, and a read error may be involved. The rearrangement uses TRBV7-3 and TRBJ1-2; weak D call: TRBD1 (6 bases). CDR1 and CDR2 from the germline V gene are SGHTA and FQGTGA. CDR3 length equals 14 residues. CDR3 residues: CASSGKGDNEQFFF. The CDR3 region has the DNA TGTGCCAGCAGCGGTAAGGGGGATAATGAGCAGTTCTTCTTC. Full variable domain (outside the CDR3, taken from reference TRBV7-3 and TRBJ1-2): GAGVSQTPSNKVTEKGKYVELRCDPISGHTALYWYRQSLGQGPEFLIYFQGTGAADDSGLPNDRFFAVRPEGSVSTLKIQRTERGDSAVYLCASSGKGDNEQFFFGSGTRLTVV.

Concerning this clonotype: The missing conserved phenylalanine or tryptophan at the end of this CDR3 makes a read error likely. No DNA is shown, since the ends of the CDR3 on it are uncertain; the CDR3 is the one TCRdb lists. The CDR3 sequence is CASSSGFGYEQYFGP. The genes are TRBV19 and TRBJ2-7. Germline CDR1 is LNHDA and CDR2 is SQIVND (reference sequence). From its first to its last residue, the CDR3 has 15 amino acids.

The chain is built from TRBV10-3 and TRBJ2-7; 12 bases align to TRBD2. The CDR3 has 14 residues. Looked up from germline, CDR1 is ENHRY and CDR2 is SYGVKD. V lost 9 bases, J lost 9 bases, and 12 bases stayed unmatched. The DNA of the CDR3 is TGTGCCATGAGACTAGCGGGGGACACAGACGCGCAGTACTTC. Translating it yields CAMRLAGDTDAQYF.

This chain joins TRBV6-1 and TRBJ2-7, with 7 nucleotides matching TRBD1. Germline V gene lookup returns CDR1 MNHNS and CDR2 SASEGT. J lost 3 bases, V lost 7 bases, and 6 bases had no gene match. This CDR3 is built from 13 residues. The CDR3 here is CASTSGDSYEQYF. CDR3 bases: TGTGCCAGCACCTCAGGGGACAGCTACGAGCAGTACTTC.

The CDR3 bases are TGTGCCAGCAGCTTGGCAGAGCGGGGAGAGACCCAGTACTTC. Protein: CASSLAERGETQYF. The rearrangement links TRBV7-2 to TRBJ2-5, with 7 bases fitting TRBD2. This CDR3 comprises 14 residues. The J segment lost 4 bases and the V segment lost 3 bases, leaving 5 bases of the junction unmatched. CDR1 SGHTA and CDR2 FQGNSA come from the germline V gene. The complete variable domain, with remaining parts taken from reference TRBV7-2 and TRBJ2-5, reads GAGVSQSPSNKVTEKGKDVELRCDPISGHTALYWYRQSLGQGLEFLIYFQGNSAPDKSGLPSDRFSAERTGGSVSTLTIQRTQQEDSAVYLCASSLAERGETQYFGPGTRLLVL.

This clonotype appeared a few times. The chain is built from TRBV2 and TRBJ1-2, with D tentatively TRBD1 (5 bases). The germline V gene encodes CDR1 SNHLY and CDR2 FYNNEI. The CDR3 has 15 residues. Trimming shortened V by 0 bases and J by 4 bases, and 12 bases separated the two germline ends. The CDR3 DNA reads as TGTGCCAGCAGTGAAGCTGGGGACCCAACCTATGGCTACACCTTC. Translated: CASSEAGDPTYGYTF.

The chain combines TRBV6-5 with TRBJ2-1; the D gene is possibly TRBD2 (6 bases). V was shortened by 6 bases and J by 7 bases, with 10 bases between the two germline ends. CDR1 MNHEY and CDR2 SVGAGI come from the germline V gene. The CDR3 is made up of 12 amino acids. CDR3 DNA: TGTGCCAGCAGGGGACTTTATAATGAGCAGTTCTTC. Amino acids: CASRGLYNEQFF.